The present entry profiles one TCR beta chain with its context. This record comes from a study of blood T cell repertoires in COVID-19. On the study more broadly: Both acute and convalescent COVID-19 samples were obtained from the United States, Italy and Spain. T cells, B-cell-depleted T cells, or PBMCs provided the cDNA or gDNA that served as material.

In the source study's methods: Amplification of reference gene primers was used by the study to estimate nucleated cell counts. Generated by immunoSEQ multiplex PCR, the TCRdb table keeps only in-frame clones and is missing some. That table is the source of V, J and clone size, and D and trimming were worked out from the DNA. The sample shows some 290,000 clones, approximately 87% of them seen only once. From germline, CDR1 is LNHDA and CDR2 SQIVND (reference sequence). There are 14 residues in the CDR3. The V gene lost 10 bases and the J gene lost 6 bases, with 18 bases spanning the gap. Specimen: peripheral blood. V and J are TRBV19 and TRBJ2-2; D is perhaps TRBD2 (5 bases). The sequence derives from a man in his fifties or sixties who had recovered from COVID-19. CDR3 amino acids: CATSSATGAGELFF. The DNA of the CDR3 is TGTGCCACCAGCTCCGCTACCGGGGCCGGGGAGCTGTTTTTT.